This TCR beta chain stems from a study of blood T cell repertoires in COVID-19 (dated by TCRdb to the early 2020s). At the level of the whole study: The collaborator samples originated in the United States, Italy and Spain and spanned the acute and convalescent phases of COVID-19. The prospective study material was composed of cDNA or gDNA derived from T cells, B-cell-depleted T cells, or PBMCs. Deeply sampled blood TCRbeta repertoires from subjects exposed to, actively infected with, or recovered from COVID-19 were included in the dataset. The repertoires were made available in a free public database intended to serve as a resource for research on the immune response to SARS-CoV-2. Samples were obtained from the ongoing ImmuneRACE study (first 160 participants) and from 1,254 subjects provided by 6 global collaborators. A de-identified subject ID, COVID-19 status, age in years and sex were almost always included in the sample metadata. HLA class I and class II types, where available, came from metadata supplied by the sample provider rather than from assay-based typing.

V has 1 base trimmed and J has 7 bases trimmed; junction bases matching no gene number 9. CDR1 SGHTA and CDR2 FQGNSA were looked up in the germline V gene. The CDR3 spans 16 residues, from the cysteine through the phenylalanine. Solely the CDR3 DNA is kept, with 48 bases framed from the first base. For this clone: What this receptor recognizes is not known. No base qualities exist here, and no much larger clone lies one base off it.

TCRbeta CDR3 regions were amplified from genomic DNA by means of the immunoSEQ Assay, a bias-controlled multiplex PCR. On the study's bioinformatics: Within the assay, amplification of reference gene primers was used to estimate how many nucleated cells each sample contained. To quantify the absolute abundance of each unique TCRbeta CDR3 rearrangement, sequence reads were collapsed and filtered. For each sample, productive Simpson clonality was calculated by taking the square root of Simpson's diversity index across productive rearrangements. TCRdb stores this immuneACCESS table with in-frame sequences only. Part of the clones is absent; in the studies checked, under half of the shortfall reflects unresolved V genes, and no reason is known for the rest. The D gene and trimming were derived from the DNA, and the V and J assignments and clone size from that table. For this sample there are under 300,000 clones; about 82% appear just once. The top ten clones comprise around 12% of the sample.

Results and caveats for the whole study, not just this receptor: The quantity of clinical and demographic metadata differed by source and by participant and was supplied without curation.

The collaborating institutions used their own protocols to collect whole blood in K2EDTA tubes. For TCRbeta analysis, collaborator samples were shipped as frozen whole blood, as isolated PBMCs, or as DNA extracted from either sample type. The chain joins TRBV7-2 to TRBJ1-5; 8 bases in between match TRBD1. What was sequenced was peripheral blood. This receptor was taken from a man older than 75 with acute or convalescent COVID-19. The sequenced DNA: TGTGCCAGCAGCTTAGTCTCGTCAGGGGGCGGGCAGCCCCAGCATTTT. This is translated as CASSLVSSGGGQPQHF.